This T cell receptor beta chain was sequenced in a study of T cell repertoires in aging, cancer and after chemotherapy. Study background: Repeat sampling of healthy donors over several months to years showed clear clonal overlap. About 8.1 million TCR reads made up the full dataset. Study observations and caveats: Immunological memory after chemotherapy cannot be judged from the repertoire data. In each cancer cohort, median generation probability increased across chemotherapy, suggesting thymic output rebounded.

Peripheral blood genomic DNA, not sorted cells or RNA, was the template. On this clonotype itself: The target antigen is unknown.

Multiplex touch-down PCR with TRB-A/B primers amplified rearranged V-D-J TRB sequences. From the multiplex PCR reads, TCRdb called clonotypes with MiXCR, one entry per CDR3 protein. This table has about 9,300 distinct CDR3 sequences, approximately 54% appearing once. This clonotype originated in a human donor in good health. The sequenced sample was blood.

The CDR3: CASSEISLTGSTGELFF. CDR3 DNA: TGTGCCAGCTCAGAGATCTCGTTAACAGGGTCCACCGGGGAGCTGTTTTTT. The J gene is TRBJ2-2, the V gene TRBV18, with D tentatively TRBD1 (6 bases). Trimming took 5 bases from V and 4 from J, leaving 20 bases between them. Per the germline V gene, CDR1 is KGHSH and CDR2 is LQKENI. This CDR3 has 17 amino acids. Variable domain in full (rest from reference TRBV18 and TRBJ2-2): NAGVMQNPRHLVRRRGQEARLRCSPMKGHSHVYWYRQLPEEGLKFMVYLQKENIIDESGMPKERFSAEFPKEGPSILRIQQVVRGDSAAYFCASSEISLTGSTGELFFGEGSRLTVL.